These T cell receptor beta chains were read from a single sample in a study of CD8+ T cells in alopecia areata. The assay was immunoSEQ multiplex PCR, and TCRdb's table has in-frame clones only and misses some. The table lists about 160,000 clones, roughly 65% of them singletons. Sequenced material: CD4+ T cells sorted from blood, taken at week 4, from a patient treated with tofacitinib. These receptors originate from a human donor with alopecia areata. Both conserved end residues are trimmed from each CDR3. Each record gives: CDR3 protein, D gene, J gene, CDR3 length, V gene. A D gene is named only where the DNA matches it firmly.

CDR3: ASRDRTDTEAF
D: TRBD1
J: TRBJ1-1
length: 11
V: TRBV11-1

CDR3: ASSSAGQVNPGLPQETQY
D: TRBD1
J: TRBJ2-5
length: 18
V: TRBV7-7

CDR3: ATSRDPPGNSGANVLT
D: -
J: TRBJ2-6
length: 16
V: TRBV15

CDR3: ASLGTADGYT
D: TRBD1
J: TRBJ1-2
length: 10
V: TRBV6-5

CDR3: ASSFNRDTGPKPLH
D: -
J: TRBJ1-6
length: 14
V: TRBV7-9

CDR3: SVRGGESDTQY
D: -
J: TRBJ2-3
length: 11
V: TRBV29-1

CDR3: ASSEWGSNQPQH
D: -
J: TRBJ1-5
length: 12
V: TRBV25-1

CDR3: AWSPPGTARGAF
D: TRBD1
J: TRBJ1-1
length: 12
V: TRBV30

CDR3: SAQLGTEAF
D: -
J: TRBJ1-1
length: 9
V: TRBV20-1

CDR3: ASSVAPEDTQY
D: -
J: TRBJ2-3
length: 11
V: TRBV11-1

CDR3: ASSLGRGLSQPQH
D: TRBD1
J: TRBJ1-5
length: 13
V: TRBV2